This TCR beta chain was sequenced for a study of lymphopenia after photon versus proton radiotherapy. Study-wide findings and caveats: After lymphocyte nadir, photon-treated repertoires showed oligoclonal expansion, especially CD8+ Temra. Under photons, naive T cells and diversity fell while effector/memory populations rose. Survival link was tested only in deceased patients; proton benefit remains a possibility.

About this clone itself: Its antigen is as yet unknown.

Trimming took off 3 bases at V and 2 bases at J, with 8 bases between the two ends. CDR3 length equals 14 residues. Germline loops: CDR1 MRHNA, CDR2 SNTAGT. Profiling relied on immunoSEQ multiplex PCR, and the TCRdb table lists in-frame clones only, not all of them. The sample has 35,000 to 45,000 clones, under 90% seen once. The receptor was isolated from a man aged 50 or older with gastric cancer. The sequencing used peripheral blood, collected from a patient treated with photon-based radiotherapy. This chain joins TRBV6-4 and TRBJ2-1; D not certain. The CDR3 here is CASSETGAYNEQFF. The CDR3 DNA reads TGTGCCAGCAGTGAGACGGGCGCCTACAATGAGCAGTTCTTC.